This TCR beta chain was profiled in a study of T-cell reconstitution after alpha-beta-depleted transplantation in children. Unique molecular identifiers were incorporated during preparation of the TCRbeta library. One entry per CDR3 protein, called by TCRdb with MiXCR from the PCR reads. The table includes around 530,000 distinct CDR3 sequences, less than 35% detected once. The source is a human donor who donated a stem cell graft to a child with aplastic anemia. This specimen was PBMCs from the stem cell graft donor, taken from the stem cell graft.

The CDR3 sequence is CASSPRTVHYGYTF. The CDR3 DNA follows: TGTGCCAGCAGTCCCAGGACAGTTCACTATGGCTACACCTTC. The gene calls are TRBV6-1 and TRBJ1-2, with D possibly being TRBD1 (6 bases). This CDR3 spans 14 amino acids. Germline values: CDR1 MNHNS, CDR2 SASEGT. V was clipped by 5 bases and J by 3 bases, with 13 bases between them.